The rows below give T cell receptor beta chains drawn from one sample of a study of blood T cell repertoires in COVID-19. Repertoires were generated with immunoSEQ multiplex PCR, while TCRdb's copy carries only in-frame clones and drops some. The sample holds around 150,000 clones; around 84% are singletons and the top ten take 7.3%. The sample consisted of PBMCs or T cells enriched from blood (not recorded which). The receptors derive from a man in his fifties who had recovered from COVID-19. Each CDR3 is given with its conserved first and last residue. The order of the fields is D gene, J gene, CDR3 length, V gene, clone size, CDR3 protein, CDR3 DNA. D genes are given only for firm matches. The size of a clone is reported for some rows only, either as once, few or many, or as a class for expanded clones.

.	TRBJ2-2	15	TRBV5-4	few	CASSPESGNTGELFF	TGTGCCAGCAGCCCCGAATCAGGGAACACCGGGGAGCTGTTTTTT
.	TRBJ1-2	13	TRBV7-3	.	CASSLAGDYGYTF	TGTGCCAGCAGCTTAGCAGGGGACTATGGCTACACCTTC
.	TRBJ1-2	13	TRBV5-1	.	CASSTTEYYGYTF	TGCGCCAGCAGCACGACAGAGTACTATGGCTACACCTTC
TRBD1	TRBJ2-3	16	TRBV4-1	once	CASSQGNRGFGDTQYF	TGCGCCAGCAGCCAAGGTAACAGGGGGTTTGGAGATACGCAGTATTTT
TRBD2	TRBJ2-7	15	TRBV6-5	.	CASSPTSGGRYEQYF	TGTGCCAGCAGTCCAACTAGCGGGGGGCGGTACGAGCAGTACTTC
.	TRBJ1-1	13	TRBV6-2/TRBV6-3	.	CASSYKLNTEAFF	TGTGCCAGCAGTTACAAGCTGAACACTGAAGCTTTCTTT
.	TRBJ1-3	14	TRBV6-5	.	CASRRDTSGNTIYF	TGTGCCAGCAGACGGGACACCTCTGGAAACACCATATATTTT
.	TRBJ1-3	16	TRBV3-1/TRBV3-2	few	CASSPSRGGGGNTIYF	TGTGCCAGCAGCCCTAGTCGGGGGGGCGGTGGAAACACCATATATTTT
.	TRBJ2-7	15	TRBV9	.	CASSVGGGTYYEQYF	TGTGCCAGCAGCGTAGGGGGCGGGACTTACTACGAGCAGTACTTC
.	TRBJ2-3	15	TRBV7-3	.	CASSPHGLITDTQYF	TGTGCCAGCAGCCCCCATGGACTCATCACAGATACGCAGTATTTT
TRBD2	TRBJ2-2	18	TRBV18	.	CASSPSPSGPLNTGELFF	TGTGCCAGCTCACCATCACCTAGCGGGCCCTTGAACACCGGGGAGCTGTTTTTT
TRBD2	TRBJ2-3	15	TRBV11-3	.	CASRGLAGVRDTQYF	TGTGCCAGCCGCGGACTAGCGGGGGTCAGGGATACGCAGTATTTT
TRBD1	TRBJ1-1	14	TRBV5-4	.	CASSTGQLNTEAFF	TGTGCCAGCAGCACGGGACAGCTTAATACTGAAGCTTTCTTT
.	TRBJ2-7	15	TRBV2	.	CASSVGGQAGYEQYF	TGTGCCAGCAGTGTGGGGGGTCAGGCCGGCTACGAGCAGTACTTC
TRBD2	TRBJ2-5	18	TRBV13	once	CASSYITTTSGGGETQYF	TGTGCCAGCAGCTATATCACCACGACTAGCGGGGGCGGAGAGACCCAGTACTTC
TRBD1	TRBJ1-6	16	TRBV18	once	CASSQTGTALGSPLHF	TGTGCCAGCTCACAGACCGGGACAGCGTTAGGTTCACCCCTCCACTTT
.	TRBJ1-1	14	TRBV5-1	.	CASSLLAADTEAFF	TGCGCCAGCAGCTTGTTAGCGGCGGACACTGAAGCTTTCTTT
.	TRBJ2-7	15	TRBV13	few	CASSLAGEAPYEQYF	TGTGCCAGCAGCTTAGCCGGGGAGGCACCCTACGAGCAGTACTTC
TRBD1	TRBJ1-2	12	TRBV2	.	CASRGQGEGYTF	TGTGCCAGCCGGGGACAGGGAGAAGGCTACACCTTC
TRBD1	TRBJ2-3	16	TRBV6-2/TRBV6-3	.	CASSYSRTGMTDTQYF	TGTGCCAGCAGTTATTCCCGGACAGGGATGACAGATACGCAGTATTTT
.	TRBJ2-2	15	TRBV5-1	once	CASSFQGANTGELFF	TGCGCCAGCAGCTTTCAGGGCGCGAACACCGGGGAGCTGTTTTTT
TRBD1	TRBJ1-2	13	TRBV3-1/TRBV3-2	.	CASSRGQGDGYTF	TGTGCCAGCAGCCGAGGACAGGGGGATGGCTACACCTTC
.	TRBJ1-3	14	TRBV2	.	CASTAGISGNTIYF	TGTGCCAGCACTGCAGGGATCTCTGGAAACACCATATATTTT
TRBD1	TRBJ1-5	14	TRBV6-5	.	CASRTGGLNQPQHF	TGTGCCAGCCGGACAGGGGGGCTTAATCAGCCCCAGCATTTT
.	TRBJ1-2	16	TRBV18	.	CASSPTPLTGNYGYTF	TGTGCCAGCTCCCCAACACCCCTGACAGGAAACTATGGCTACACCTTC
TRBD1	TRBJ2-7	19	TRBV7-2	once	CASRPLVSGTGASTYEQYF	TGTGCCAGCAGACCCCTGGTTTCCGGGACAGGGGCTTCCACCTACGAGCAGTACTTC
.	TRBJ1-5	15	TRBV6-5	.	CASSGLGGGNQPQHF	TGTGCCAGCTCCGGGTTGGGGGGGGGCAATCAGCCCCAGCATTTT
.	TRBJ1-1	13	TRBV19	many	CASSVQVGVEAFF	TGTGCCAGTAGTGTCCAGGTAGGGGTTGAAGCTTTCTTT
.	TRBJ1-5	13	TRBV12-3/TRBV12-4	.	CASSLLGNQPQHF	TGTGCCAGCAGCCTGTTAGGCAATCAGCCCCAGCATTTT
.	TRBJ1-6	18	TRBV15	.	CATSRDHLTGGSDSPLHF	TGTGCCACCAGCAGAGATCATTTAACGGGGGGTAGCGATTCACCCCTCCACTTT
.	TRBJ1-1	13	TRBV7-2	.	CASSSPPLNGAFF	TGTGCCAGCAGCTCACCACCACTGAACGGAGCTTTCTTT
TRBD1	TRBJ1-4	16	TRBV4-1	few	CASSQPPRGVEEKLFF	TGCGCCAGCAGCCAACCGCCCAGGGGGGTCGAAGAAAAACTGTTTTTT
TRBD1	TRBJ1-2	15	TRBV18	.	CASSTRTGSNYGYTF	TGTGCCAGCTCAACCCGGACAGGATCCAACTATGGCTACACCTTC
TRBD2	TRBJ2-1	15	TRBV6-1	.	CASSEVGGGWNEQFF	TGTGCCAGCAGTGAAGTTGGCGGGGGGTGGAATGAGCAGTTCTTC
TRBD1	TRBJ1-2	14	TRBV7-9	.	CASSSGDRVYGYTF	TGTGCCAGCAGCTCGGGGGACAGAGTCTATGGCTACACCTTC
.	TRBJ2-7	11	TRBV7-2	.	CASSRTYEQYF	TGTGCCAGCAGTCGTACCTACGAGCAGTACTTC
.	TRBJ1-3	15	TRBV3-1/TRBV3-2	.	CASSQVYRGGNTIYF	TGTGCCAGCAGCCAAGTCTATAGGGGTGGAAACACCATATATTTT
.	TRBJ1-2	14	TRBV2	.	CASSLTGLNYGYTF	TGTGCCAGCAGTTTGACAGGCCTCAACTATGGCTACACCTTC
TRBD1	TRBJ2-4	14	TRBV2	.	CASSDRQGVNIQYF	TGTGCCAGCAGTGACAGACAGGGAGTCAACATTCAGTACTTC
.	TRBJ1-1	14	TRBV28	.	CASSLRRMNTEAFF	TGTGCCAGCTCGTTGAGGCGCATGAACACTGAAGCTTTCTTT
TRBD2	TRBJ2-1	16	TRBV13	.	CASSFRLAGFYNEQFF	TGTGCCAGCAGCTTCAGACTAGCGGGGTTCTACAATGAGCAGTTCTTC
.	TRBJ1-2	14	TRBV6-5	.	CASSYLPNRDGYTF	TGTGCCAGCAGTTACCTCCCAAACAGGGACGGCTACACCTTC
TRBD1	TRBJ1-2	14	TRBV19	once	CASTGQGRGYGYTF	TGTGCCAGTACCGGACAGGGTAGGGGGTATGGCTACACCTTC
TRBD1	TRBJ1-1	15	TRBV6-5	.	CASSQNRGLYTEAFF	TGTGCCAGCAGTCAGAACAGGGGGTTGTACACTGAAGCTTTCTTT
.	TRBJ2-7	14	TRBV3-1/TRBV3-2	.	CASEAGLAVYEQYF	TGTGCCAGCGAGGCCGGCTTGGCGGTTTACGAGCAGTACTTC
TRBD1	TRBJ2-1	12	TRBV15	.	CATSTLTGRQFF	TGTGCCACCAGCACTCTGACAGGGAGGCAGTTCTTC
TRBD2	TRBJ2-3	14	TRBV5-1	few	CASRTSGPTDTQYF	TGCGCCAGCAGGACTAGCGGACCCACAGATACGCAGTATTTT
.	TRBJ1-1	13	TRBV12-1	.	CASSSRTKTEAFF	TGTGCCAGCAGCTCCCGGACAAAAACTGAAGCTTTCTTT
TRBD1	TRBJ1-3	17	TRBV19	.	CASTGTAKIFSGNTIYF	TGTGCCAGTACCGGGACAGCAAAAATTTTCTCTGGAAACACCATATATTTT